This TCR beta chain originates from a study of T cells after yellow fever vaccination. MiXCR, run by TCRdb on the 5' RACE reads, gives a single entry per CDR3 protein. Of about 180,000 distinct CDR3 sequences listed, 5.5% to 8% were seen once; the top ten hold about 2.7%. CDR3 length equals 14 residues. V was trimmed by 10 bases and J by 5 bases, leaving 19 bases between them. Germline CDR1 reads KGHDR; CDR2 reads SFDVKD. This clonotype was picked up a small number of times. The chain uses TRBV24-1 and TRBJ2-5, with D possibly called TRBD1 or TRBD2 (5 bases each). This material consisted of CD4+ T cells sorted from PBMCs, taken on the day of the first yellow fever vaccination. The receptor comes from a man between 18 and 29 years old who received the YFV17D yellow fever vaccine. The CDR3 loop is CATSPGGDLETQYF. The CDR3 DNA sequence: TGTGCCACTTCCCCTGGGGGAGATTTGGAGACCCAGTACTTC.